The 18 T cell receptor beta chains listed next were all sequenced from one sample in a study of blood T cell repertoires in COVID-19. The protocol was immunoSEQ multiplex PCR, while the TCRdb copy is restricted to in-frame clones and leaves out a portion. The sample consists of around 140,000 clones, 85% to 90% of them appearing once. The sample taken for sequencing was PBMCs or T cells enriched from blood (not recorded which). The receptors here all came from a man aged 55 to 69 who had recovered from COVID-19.

V gene TRBV7-8 combines with J gene TRBJ1-5; possible D gene TRBD1, 5 bases. The length of the CDR3 is 14 residues. Germline V gene lookup returns CDR1 SGHVS and CDR2 FQNEAQ. Trimming took off 5 bases at V and 3 bases at J, with 11 bases between the two ends. The DNA of the CDR3 is TGTGCCAGCAGCCTGGACACCTACAATCAGCCCCAGCATTTT. As protein: CASSLDTYNQPQHF.

CDR3 amino acids: CASSGTVFYGYTF. In DNA, the CDR3 is TGTGCCAGCAGCGGTACAGTTTTCTATGGCTACACCTTC. The chain carries TRBV2 and TRBJ1-2; D remains unclear. This CDR3 region has 13 residues. Germline loops: CDR1 SNHLY, CDR2 FYNNEI. Trimming pared 6 bases from V and 4 bases from J, leaving 12 bases between.

V and J are TRBV7-8 and TRBJ2-5; unclear D gene. The germline gives CDR1 SGHVS, CDR2 FQNEAQ. Between the trimmed V and J ends, which lost 3 bases and 1 base, there was a span of 9 bases. This CDR3 is 14 amino acids long. CDR3 protein: CASSFGPSQETQYF. CDR3 in DNA: TGTGCCAGCAGCTTTGGCCCCTCCCAAGAGACCCAGTACTTC.

This clone was observed a single time. V and J are TRBV6-5 and TRBJ2-7; D is possibly TRBD1 (6 bases). The CDR3 loop spans 14 amino acids. The ends were cut back, 10 bases at V and 0 bases at J, with 16 bases in the middle. Germline-derived CDR1 and CDR2 are MNHEY and SVGAGI. The CDR3 DNA is TGTGCCACCTTGGACAGCCACGGCTCCTACGAGCAGTACTTC. This translates into CATLDSHGSYEQYF.

This sequence joins TRBV6-5 and TRBJ1-4; D is unclear. The CDR3 spans 15 residues. The germline V and J ends were trimmed by 3 bases and 0 bases, with 8 bases remaining between them. Germline values: CDR1 MNHEY, CDR2 SVGAGI. The CDR3: CASSYSPATNEKLFF. The CDR3 nucleotides read TGTGCCAGCAGTTATAGTCCTGCAACTAATGAAAAACTGTTTTTT.

Only a few counts were recorded for this clone. The chain couples TRBV30 to TRBJ1-3; D call uncertain. The V gene's germline CDR1 is GTSNPN and CDR2 SVGIG (reference sequence). V was cut by 1 base and J by 4 bases, with 2 bases left in between. CDR3 length: 11 amino acids. The CDR3 sequence: CAWSAGNTIYF. CDR3 nucleotides: TGTGCCTGGAGTGCGGGAAACACCATATATTTT.

This chain connects TRBV11-2 to TRBJ2-5; TRBD1 matches at 9 bases. With V trimmed by 2 bases and J by 3 bases, 10 bases remained unmatched. CDR3 length: 17 amino acids. Per germline, CDR1 SGHAT and CDR2 FQNNGV. The CDR3 nucleotides read TGTGCCAGCAGCTTACCCCGGACAGGGGAATATGAAGAGACCCAGTACTTC. It codes for CASSLPRTGEYEETQYF.

This chain links TRBV9 with TRBJ1-4; 8 nucleotides align to TRBD1. With V trimmed by 3 bases and J by 8 bases, 3 bases remained unmatched. This CDR3 contains 13 residues. Germline V gene data show CDR1 as SGDLS and CDR2 as YYNGEE. For the CDR3, the DNA is TGTGCCAGCAGCGGCAGACAGGGGGAAAAACTGTTTTTT. Translated, it gives CASSGRQGEKLFF.

The rearrangement links TRBV15 to TRBJ1-4; 7 nucleotides match TRBD1. The CDR3 has 14 residues. Germline CDR1 LNHNV, CDR2 YYDKDF (reference sequence). V shed 4 bases and J 5 bases; nucleotides not matched to a gene: 4. The CDR3 DNA follows: TGTGCCACCAGCACGGGACAGACGAATGAAAAACTGTTTTTT. As protein: CATSTGQTNEKLFF.

The gene calls are TRBV28 and TRBJ2-1; unclear D gene. The CDR3 totals 12 residues. The V and J ends lost 3 bases and 13 bases respectively, with 13 bases between them. Germline V CDR1 and CDR2: MDHEN, SYDVKM. For the CDR3, the DNA is TGTGCCAGCAGTTTTTCAGGTCCGTTTCAGTTCTTC. It is translated as CASSFSGPFQFF.

This clone turned up a few times. The V call is TRBV28, the J call TRBJ1-4; tentatively, D is TRBD1 (5 bases). CDR1 MDHEN and CDR2 SYDVKM come from the germline V gene. V gave up 6 bases and J gave up 8 bases, with 16 bases separating them. CDR3 size: 14 residues. CDR3 protein: CASSSGGPGEKLFF. The DNA for the CDR3 is TGTGCCAGCAGCTCGGGGGGACCCGGGGAAAAACTGTTTTTT.

In its sample, this clone was seen a few times. The gene calls are TRBV19 and TRBJ2-7; tentatively, D is TRBD2 (7 bases). The V gene lost 9 bases and the J gene lost 5 bases, with 17 bases spanning the gap. CDR1 and CDR2 from the germline V gene are LNHDA and SQIVND (reference sequence). The CDR3 covers 13 residues. CDR3 DNA sequence: TGTGCCAGCCGAGGGGGAGGGCTGGACGAGCAGTACTTC. Its translation is CASRGGGLDEQYF. The full variable domain, rest sourced from reference TRBV19 and TRBJ2-7, is DGGITQSPKYLFRKEGQNVTLSCEQNLNHDAMYWYRQDPGQGLRLIYYSQIVNDFQKGDIAEGYSVSREKKESFPLTVTSAQKNPTAFYLCASRGGGLDEQYFGPGTRLTVT.

The rearrangement joins TRBV28 to TRBJ1-1; TRBD1 agrees at 8 bases. Losses at the gene ends were 5 bases for V and 6 bases for J; bases not matched to a gene: 17. Per germline, CDR1 MDHEN and CDR2 SYDVKM. CDR3 size: 17 residues. As DNA, the CDR3 is TGTGCCAGCAGTACCAGAAACGGACAGGGCATCGAATCTGAAGCTTTCTTT. Amino acids: CASSTRNGQGIESEAFF.

This clone was picked up a small number of times. The V call is TRBV30, the J call TRBJ1-2; 9 bases map to TRBD1. Losses at the gene ends were 3 bases for V and 3 bases for J; bases not matched to a gene: 2. CDR3 length: 13 residues. Germline CDR1 GTSNPN, CDR2 SVGIG (reference sequence). The DNA of the CDR3 is TGTGCCTGGAGGGGGACAGGGTACTATGGCTACACCTTC. It translates to CAWRGTGYYGYTF.

In this sample, this clone turned up a few times. This chain's CDR3 is CASSLDGVAGPGANVLTF. For the CDR3, the DNA is TGTGCCAGCAGCTTAGATGGTGTTGCGGGGCCTGGGGCCAACGTCCTGACTTTC. The chain links TRBV11-2 to TRBJ2-6; a weak D match, TRBD2 (6 bases). There are 18 residues in the CDR3. The V gene's germline CDR1 is SGHAT and CDR2 FQNNGV. The V gene lost 0 bases and the J gene lost 2 bases, with 14 bases spanning the gap.

The chain employs TRBV6-1 and TRBJ2-7; 9 nucleotides agree with TRBD1. CDR1 MNHNS and CDR2 SASEGT come from the germline V gene. The CDR3 totals 16 residues. V dropped 2 bases and J dropped 3; count of bases not matched to a gene: 8. CDR3 region: CASSEQGPGQGYEQYF. CDR3 sequence (DNA): TGTGCCAGCAGTGAACAGGGCCCGGGACAGGGCTACGAGCAGTACTTC.

The chain carries TRBV10-3 and TRBJ2-7; D possibly corresponds to TRBD2 (5 bases). V was clipped by 6 bases and J by 2 bases, with 11 bases between them. This CDR3 has 13 residues. CDR1 ENHRY and CDR2 SYGVKD come from the germline V gene. CDR3: CAISTKEAYEQYF. DNA of the CDR3: TGTGCCATCAGCACCAAGGAGGCCTACGAGCAGTACTTC.

This clone appeared once. This chain uses TRBV9 with TRBJ1-4, with D tentatively TRBD1 (5 bases). Germline CDR1 SGDLS, CDR2 YYNGEE. Deletions cut 2 bases from V and 7 bases from J, with 12 bases between. The CDR3 has 14 residues. CDR3 sequence reads: CASSVEEGSEKLFF. The CDR3 nucleotides read TGTGCCAGCAGCGTCGAGGAGGGGAGTGAAAAACTGTTTTTT.